The source of this TCR beta chain is a study of blood T cells in healthy people across ages. Germline values: CDR1 ENHRY, CDR2 SYGVKD. V was pared by 3 bases and J by 6 bases, with 7 bases between. The CDR3 covers 12 residues. Healthy Caucasian individuals from Russia aged roughly 6 to 95 were enrolled as donors. A second PCR, run for roughly 7 to 12 cycles, used a sample-barcoded 5' primer plus a J-beta primer mix. Every cDNA was tagged by a template-switch adaptor with 12 random nucleotides. Using its own MiXCR run on the 5' RACE reads, TCRdb lists one record per CDR3 protein. The repertoire holds under 1,000,000 distinct CDR3 sequences, about 45% seen once, with 15% to 20% in the top ten.

V usage is TRBV10-3 and J usage is TRBJ2-3; D is unclear. Input material: blood. This clonotype was obtained from an older man in good health. The DNA of the CDR3 is TGTGCCATCAGTGAAGTAGAGGATACGCAGTATTTT. As protein: CAISEVEDTQYF.